The present T cell receptor beta chain was sequenced within a study of blood T cells in healthy people across ages. Isolation per sample recovered at least 6.5 million PBMCs. Broader study findings: Roughly linear declines in TCR beta diversity per million T cells occurred with age.

CDR3 length: 16 residues. Looked up from germline, CDR1 is MDHEN and CDR2 is SYDVKM. V shed 6 bases, J shed 9 bases, and the junction held 8 bases outside the gene matches. About this clonotype itself: What it binds is unknown.

Together with a sample-barcoded 5' primer, a J-beta primer mix was included in a second PCR lasting roughly 6 to 12 cycles. Each cDNA molecule, via a template-switch adaptor with 12 random nucleotides, was tagged. Any given sample supplied a minimum of 2.5 million CDR3-containing paired-end reads. Each CDR3 protein gets one entry after TCRdb re-called the 5' RACE reads with MiXCR. The sample yields hundreds of thousands of distinct CDR3 sequences, under 55% seen once. The chain has TRBV28 and TRBJ2-1; the match to TRBD2 covers 16 bases. This receptor was obtained from a man older than 75 in good health. The sequencing input was blood. The CDR3: CASSRGTSGRASEQFF. The DNA for the CDR3 is TGTGCCAGCAGCCGCGGGACTAGCGGGAGGGCCAGTGAGCAGTTCTTC.